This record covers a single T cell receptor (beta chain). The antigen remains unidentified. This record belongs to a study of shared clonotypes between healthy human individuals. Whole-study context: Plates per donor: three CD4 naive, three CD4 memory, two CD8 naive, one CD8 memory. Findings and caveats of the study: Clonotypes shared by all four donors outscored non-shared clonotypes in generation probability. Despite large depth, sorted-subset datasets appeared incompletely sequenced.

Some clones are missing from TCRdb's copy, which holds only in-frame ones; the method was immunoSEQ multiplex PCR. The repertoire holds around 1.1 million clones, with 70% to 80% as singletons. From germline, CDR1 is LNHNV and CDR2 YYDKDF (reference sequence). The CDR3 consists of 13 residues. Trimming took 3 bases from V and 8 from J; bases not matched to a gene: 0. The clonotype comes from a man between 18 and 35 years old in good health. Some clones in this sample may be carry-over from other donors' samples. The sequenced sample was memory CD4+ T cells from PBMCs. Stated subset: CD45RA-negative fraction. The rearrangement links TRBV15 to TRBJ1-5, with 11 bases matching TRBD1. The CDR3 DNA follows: TGTGCCACCAGCAGGGGACAGGGGGAGCCCCAGCATTTT. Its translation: CATSRGQGEPQHF.